The rows below give T cell receptor beta chains drawn from one sample of a study of blood T cells in healthy people across ages. Using its own MiXCR run on the 5' RACE reads, TCRdb lists one record per CDR3 protein. The top ten hold 2.5% to 3.5% of the sample, which has about 780,000 distinct CDR3 sequences, around a quarter seen once. The same data also contributed to another study, on T cells of mothers and their children.

Material for sequencing was blood. These receptors were collected from a boy aged 10-17 years in good health. Both conserved end residues are part of each CDR3. A D gene is named only where the DNA matches it firmly. Only some rows state a clone size, as once, few, many or a class for expanded clones.

.	TRBV11-1	.	TRBJ2-3	TGTGCCAGCAGCGATCGGGGTCCCGGTACGCAGTATTTT	CASSDRGPGTQYF
.	TRBV10-3	.	TRBJ2-7	TGTGCGATCCAGGGATTTAGCTCCTACGAGCAGTACTTC	CAIQGFSSYEQYF
TRBD1	TRBV12-3/TRBV12-4	.	TRBJ2-7	TGTGCCAGCAGTTCATCGGGACAGCCCTACGAGCAGTACTTC	CASSSSGQPYEQYF
.	TRBV11-2	.	TRBJ2-7	TGTGCCAGCAGCTTACTCCAGACCTACGAGCAGTACTTC	CASSLLQTYEQYF
.	TRBV5-1	few	TRBJ2-7	TGCGCCAGCAGCTTTGGCAGTACCTACGAGCAGTACTTC	CASSFGSTYEQYF
TRBD1	TRBV19	.	TRBJ2-7	TGTGCCAGTAGTATCGCAGGGGGCTCTCTTAGCAGTTCCTACGAGCAGTACTTC	CASSIAGGSLSSSYEQYF
.	TRBV6-1	.	TRBJ1-4	TGTGCCAGCAGGGCGCGTTTAACTAATGAAAAACTGTTTTTT	CASRARLTNEKLFF
TRBD1	TRBV7-2	few	TRBJ1-5	TGTGCCAGCAGCACGGGACAGGGCTATCAGCCCCAGCATTTT	CASSTGQGYQPQHF
TRBD1	TRBV10-2	.	TRBJ2-7	TGCGCTAGCAGGATCGGGACAGGGGGTGGCTACGAGCAGTACTTC	CASRIGTGGGYEQYF
.	TRBV9	many	TRBJ2-5	TGTGCCAGCAGCGTAGTAGGTGGAGAGACCCAGTACTTC	CASSVVGGETQYF
TRBD1	TRBV20-1	.	TRBJ1-6	TGCAGTGCTAGAGTGGGACAGGGATCCTATAATTCACCCCTCCACTTT	CSARVGQGSYNSPLHF
.	TRBV6-5	many	TRBJ2-5	TGTGCCAGCAGTTATCAACGGGAGCAGTACTTC	CASSYQREQYF
.	TRBV6-5	.	TRBJ1-5	TGTGCCAGCAGTTACTCGAGAGGGTCGGCCGTCAATCAGCCCCAGCATTTT	CASSYSRGSAVNQPQHF
.	TRBV7-2	.	TRBJ1-1	TGTGCCAGCAGGGCACAGGGATCGAACACTGAAGCTTTCTTT	CASRAQGSNTEAFF
.	TRBV29-1	few	TRBJ1-4	TGCAGCGTTTGGGGACCCTATAATGAAAAACTGTTTTTT	CSVWGPYNEKLFF
.	TRBV11-2	.	TRBJ2-5	TGTGCCAGCAGCAACCCGGGGACTGTGCTGGGTGAGCAGTACTTC	CASSNPGTVLGEQYF
.	TRBV7-3	.	TRBJ2-1	TGTGCCAGCAGCTCCTCCCGGGACACTAATGAGCAGTTCTTC	CASSSSRDTNEQFF
.	TRBV10-3	.	TRBJ2-4	TGTGCCATCAGTGAAGCAAAGGGTGGGGTGGGAAACATTCAGTACTTC	CAISEAKGGVGNIQYF
.	TRBV29-1	.	TRBJ2-7	TGCAGCGCTGAGGGCGGGTCCGAGTCCTACGAGCAGTACTTC	CSAEGGSESYEQYF
TRBD1	TRBV6-5	.	TRBJ1-2	TGTGCCAGCAGTTACCAGCCCGGGACAGGGGGAGGAGGCTACACCTTC	CASSYQPGTGGGGYTF
TRBD1	TRBV4-1	few	TRBJ2-1	TGCGCCAGCAGCCAAGCGGGACAGGGCTACAATGAGCAGTTCTTC	CASSQAGQGYNEQFF
.	TRBV6-1	.	TRBJ2-5	TGTGCCAGCAGCGGCCCCGGGACAAGCCAAGAGACCCAGTACTTC	CASSGPGTSQETQYF
.	TRBV11-2	few	TRBJ1-2	TGTGCCAGCAGCCCCCGATGGGCCCCAGACAGCTATGGCTACACCTTC	CASSPRWAPDSYGYTF
.	TRBV10-2	.	TRBJ2-5	TGCGCCAGCAGTGAAGAAGGGGCAGGGCAAGAGACCCAGTACTTC	CASSEEGAGQETQYF
TRBD2	TRBV7-3	few	TRBJ2-5	TGTGCCAGCAGCCCAGGGACTAGCGGGGGGCTTTCAGAGACCCAGTACTTC	CASSPGTSGGLSETQYF
TRBD2	TRBV9	.	TRBJ2-3	TGTGCCAGCAGCGAAGGGCACTTTAGCGGGGAGGCTTACGATACGCAGTATTTT	CASSEGHFSGEAYDTQYF
.	TRBV20-1	.	TRBJ2-7	TGCAGTGCTAGAGATCCCCCAAAGGGCGCCTACGAGCAGTACTTC	CSARDPPKGAYEQYF
.	TRBV7-9	few	TRBJ1-2	TGTGCCAGCAGCCCAGAGGGGTTATATGGCTACACCTTC	CASSPEGLYGYTF
.	TRBV18	.	TRBJ2-3	TGTGCCAGCTCACCACTCAGCACAGATACGCAGTATTTT	CASSPLSTDTQYF
TRBD1	TRBV3-1	.	TRBJ1-4	TGTGCCAGCAGCGCGGACAGGGACCTCGGCGAGGATAATGAAAAACTGTTTTTT	CASSADRDLGEDNEKLFF
TRBD2	TRBV20-1	few	TRBJ2-4	TGCAGTGCTAGAGAGATAGCGGGCAGGGTTCCTCTAGCCAAAAACATTCAGTACTTC	CSAREIAGRVPLAKNIQYF
.	TRBV20-1	.	TRBJ2-5	TGCAGTGCTAGAGAAAAGGGGCAGGTCACGGAGACCCAGTACTTC	CSAREKGQVTETQYF
.	TRBV12-3/TRBV12-4	.	TRBJ1-5	TGTGCCAGCAGTTTGAGGGACGGCAATCAGCCCCAGCATTTT	CASSLRDGNQPQHF
.	TRBV20-1	.	TRBJ1-2	TGCAGTGCTAGCTCCCTGGACCTAGCTCTCTATGGCTACACCTTC	CSASSLDLALYGYTF
.	TRBV25-1	.	TRBJ1-2	TGTGCCAGCAGTGAGGGGGGAGATGGCTACACCTTC	CASSEGGDGYTF
TRBD2	TRBV7-8	.	TRBJ2-4	TGTGCCAGCAGCTTTCTTAGCGGGGCTGGCAAAAACATTCAGTACTTC	CASSFLSGAGKNIQYF
.	TRBV6-1	few	TRBJ2-5	TGTGCCAGCACCACAGGGTTAGAGGGAGAGACCCAGTACTTC	CASTTGLEGETQYF
TRBD1	TRBV7-3	.	TRBJ1-2	TGTGCCAGCAGCTTAAACCCCCAGGGGGCCTATGGCTACACCTTC	CASSLNPQGAYGYTF
TRBD1	TRBV20-1	.	TRBJ2-7	TGCAGTGCTGGGATTTGGGACAGCGGCTCCTACGAGCAGTACTTC	CSAGIWDSGSYEQYF
TRBD1	TRBV28	.	TRBJ2-2	TGTGCCAGCACCCAGACAGGGTTAAGGACCGGGGAGCTGTTTTTT	CASTQTGLRTGELFF
.	TRBV25-1	.	TRBJ2-7	TGTGCCAGCAGTGATCGGAGGCAGGGATCCTACGAGCAGTACTTC	CASSDRRQGSYEQYF
.	TRBV11-3	.	TRBJ2-1	TGTGCCAGCAGCTTAGAAGGGACTGGCAACAATGAGCAGTTCTTC	CASSLEGTGNNEQFF
TRBD2	TRBV5-1	.	TRBJ2-2	TGCGCCAGCAGCAACGGACTAGCTGGGCCCGGGGAGCTGTTTTTT	CASSNGLAGPGELFF
TRBD2	TRBV6-5	.	TRBJ2-3	TGTGCCAGCAGTTCTTCCCCTCGCGGGGGGATCACAGATACGCAGTATTTT	CASSSSPRGGITDTQYF
.	TRBV7-9	.	TRBJ2-7	TGTGCCAGCAGTTCAGGGTATACCTACGAGCAGTACTTC	CASSSGYTYEQYF
.	TRBV12-3/TRBV12-4	.	TRBJ2-1	TGTGCCAGCACGGGGTTTCTGGGCAATGAGCAGTTCTTC	CASTGFLGNEQFF
.	TRBV20-1	.	TRBJ2-5	TGCAGTGCTAGTTATAAAACGGGGAAGACCCAGTACTTC	CSASYKTGKTQYF
.	TRBV3-1	.	TRBJ2-1	TGTGCCAGCAGCCAAGAGTATTACAATGAGCAGTTCTTC	CASSQEYYNEQFF